This entry lists 31 T cell receptor beta chains sequenced from one sample in a study of a mutant IDH1 vaccine in newly diagnosed glioma. No antigens are known for them. Time point described: week 47, end of study. Every single dose of the vaccine, 300 ug of mutant IDH1 20-mer peptide, came with topical imiquimod. Assay used: immunoSEQ multiplex PCR; TCRdb lists only in-frame clones, some missing. This table holds approximately 32,000 clones, roughly nine tenths found once. Material: PBMCs, obtained from a glioma patient whose treatment included an IDH1 peptide vaccine. The receptors originated from a man in his forties with glioma.

The chain employs TRBV5-4 and TRBJ1-6, with no clear D. The V and J ends lost 0 bases and 3 bases respectively, with 4 bases between them. CDR3 size: 14 residues. Germline assignment: CDR1 SGHNT and CDR2 YYREEE (reference sequence). Written as DNA, the CDR3 is TGTGCCAGCAGCTTGGGACACTATAATTCACCCCTCCACTTT. Protein product: CASSLGHYNSPLHF.

The chain has TRBV5-1 and TRBJ1-1; perhaps TRBD1 as D (6 bases). CDR1 and CDR2 from the germline V gene are SGHRS and YFSETQ. This CDR3 is 15 amino acids long. Deletions cut 4 bases from V and 5 bases from J, with 18 bases between. The CDR3 DNA sequence: TGCGCCAGCAGCGGAGCAGGGTCCCAGGGGACTGAAGCTTTCTTT. This gives the protein CASSGAGSQGTEAFF.

The chain carries TRBV19 and TRBJ1-3; D is unresolved. Trimming stripped 6 bases from V and 1 base from J, with 10 bases between. The CDR3 contains 14 residues. Per the germline V gene, CDR1 is LNHDA and CDR2 is SQIVND (reference sequence). CDR3 sequence (DNA): TGTGCCAGTAGCTTGGGAGCTTCTGGAAACACCATATATTTT. Amino acid sequence: CASSLGASGNTIYF.

The V gene is TRBV7-6, the J gene TRBJ2-1; 7 positions agree with TRBD1. V lost 3 bases, J lost 3 bases, and 5 bases stayed unmatched. The length of the CDR3 is 15 residues. Germline-derived CDR1 and CDR2 are SGHVS and FNYEAQ. The CDR3 here is CASSLTDRIYNEQFF. In DNA, the CDR3 is TGTGCCAGCAGCTTGACGGACAGGATCTACAATGAGCAGTTCTTC.

V is TRBV7-2 and J is TRBJ2-7, with 9 bases aligning to TRBD1. The CDR3 totals 14 residues. Germline V CDR1 and CDR2: SGHTA, FQGNSA. J gave up 5 bases and V 7 bases, and 9 bases lay outside the gene matches. DNA of the CDR3: TGTGCCAGCAATTGGGGGACAGGGAGGAACGAGCAGTACTTC. Residues: CASNWGTGRNEQYF.

The chain uses TRBV14 and TRBJ1-3; no clear D. With 4 bases removed from V and 0 bases from J, the gap between germline ends came to 13 bases. Germline V lookup: CDR1 SGHDN, CDR2 FVKESK. CDR3 length equals 16 residues. CDR3 DNA: TGTGCCAGCAGCCGCTCAGCTGTACCCTCTGGAAACACCATATATTTT. Residues: CASSRSAVPSGNTIYF. Full variable domain (rest looked up from reference TRBV14 and TRBJ1-3): EAGVTQFPSHSVIEKGQTVTLRCDPISGHDNLYWYRRVMGKEIKFLLHFVKESKQDESGMPNNRFLAERTGGTYSTLKVQPAELEDSGVYFCASSRSAVPSGNTIYFGEGSWLTVV.

The rearrangement joins TRBV10-3 to TRBJ2-4; a weak D match, TRBD2 (6 bases). In germline, CDR1 is ENHRY, CDR2 SYGVKD. This CDR3 has 13 residues. Trimming took 10 bases from V and 5 from J, leaving 15 bases between them. The CDR3 spells CATPPGVENIQYF. Written as DNA, the CDR3 is TGTGCCACCCCGCCGGGAGTGGAAAACATTCAGTACTTC.

This clone showed up just once. The chain links TRBV6-1 to TRBJ2-5; no definite D call. The germline V gene has CDR1 MNHNS and CDR2 SASEGT. V lost 10 bases and J lost 0, with 9 bases in between. The CDR3 spans 12 residues. DNA for the CDR3: TGTGCCACCATGTTGTACCAAGAGACCCAGTACTTC. This translates into CATMLYQETQYF.

The chain combines TRBV5-1 with TRBJ2-1, with 11 bases matching TRBD2. Germline V lookup: CDR1 SGHRS, CDR2 YFSETQ. The CDR3 extends over 16 amino acids. The trim removed 0 bases at V and 8 bases at J, leaving 7 bases unmatched. CDR3: CASSLGFGGLADEQFF. As DNA, the CDR3 is TGCGCCAGCAGCTTGGGGTTCGGGGGACTAGCGGATGAGCAGTTCTTC.

The rearrangement joins TRBV30 to TRBJ2-1, with unresolved D. Germline V gives CDR1 GTSNPN, CDR2 SVGIG (reference sequence). V was clipped by 3 bases and J by 10 bases, with 13 bases between them. The CDR3 has 12 residues. The chain's CDR3 is CAWRIPSVEQFF. The CDR3 region has the DNA TGTGCCTGGAGAATCCCGTCGGTCGAGCAGTTCTTC.

The chain couples TRBV10-1 to TRBJ1-3; no definite D call. Germline loops: CDR1 WNHNN, CDR2 SYGVQD (reference sequence). Trimming took off 6 bases at V and 0 bases at J, with 6 bases between the two ends. CDR3 size: 13 residues. CDR3 nucleotide sequence: TGCGCCAGCAGCAAGTCCTCTGGAAACACCATATATTTT. Residues: CASSKSSGNTIYF.

The chain links TRBV7-2 to TRBJ2-7; D is unclear. CDR1 is SGHTA and CDR2 is FQGNSA in the germline V gene. The CDR3 sequence is 13 residues long. Trimming pared 2 bases from V and 3 bases from J, leaving 8 bases between. The CDR3 DNA reads as TGTGCCAGCAGCTTACCCACTGTCTACGAGCAGTACTTC. Translated: CASSLPTVYEQYF.

This clone was seen just once. For the CDR3, the DNA is TGTGCCAGCTCAGATGTCGGGAAGGGGGATAATCAGCCCCAGCATTTT. Its translation is CASSDVGKGDNQPQHF. The chain uses TRBV18 and TRBJ1-5, with a weak D call TRBD1 (6 bases). Germline V lookup: CDR1 KGHSH, CDR2 LQKENI. The CDR3 sequence is 16 residues long. V lost 5 bases to trimming and J lost 4 bases, with 18 bases between them.

The chain links TRBV10-3 to TRBJ1-6, with 7 bases matching TRBD1. Germline trimming cut 3 bases from V and 8 bases from J; bases unmatched to any gene: 4. Germline-derived CDR1 and CDR2 are ENHRY and SYGVKD. This CDR3 is built from 14 residues. The CDR3 here is CAISDSGGHSPLHF. The CDR3 bases are TGTGCCATCAGTGATTCAGGGGGGCATTCACCCCTCCACTTT.

This clone occurred once. V and J are TRBV28 and TRBJ2-1; possible D gene TRBD1, 5 bases. CDR1 and CDR2 (germline): MDHEN, SYDVKM. The CDR3 extends over 14 amino acids. The ends were cut back, 6 bases at V and 0 bases at J, with 9 bases in the middle. CDR3 nucleotides: TGTGCCAGCAGCCCTCAGGGCTCCTACAATGAGCAGTTCTTC. Its protein product is CASSPQGSYNEQFF.

J is TRBJ1-1 and V is TRBV4-3; TRBD1 matches 11 bases. V shed 4 bases and J 5 bases; nucleotides not matched to a gene: 6. Looked up from germline, CDR1 is LGHNA and CDR2 is YSLEER. The CDR3 loop spans 15 amino acids. Here the CDR3 reads CASSRTGQGGTEAFF. In nucleotides, the CDR3 is TGCGCCAGCAGCCGTACGGGACAGGGGGGGACTGAAGCTTTCTTT.

CDR3 loop: CASSEDWGVYQPQHF. The CDR3 DNA follows: TGTGCCAGCAGTGAAGATTGGGGCGTTTATCAGCCCCAGCATTTT. The chain couples TRBV6-1 to TRBJ1-5, with D possibly matching TRBD1 (5 bases). CDR1 is MNHNS, CDR2 SASEGT, per germline. Between the trimmed V and J ends, which lost 1 base and 5 bases, there was a span of 12 bases. The CDR3 is 15 residues long.

The J gene is TRBJ2-3, the V gene TRBV7-2; 11 bases are a match to TRBD2. The V gene end was trimmed by 3 bases and the J gene end by 5 bases; junction bases not matched to a gene: 4. Germline CDR1 and CDR2: SGHTA and FQGNSA. This CDR3 has 15 amino acids. Written as DNA, the CDR3 is TGTGCCAGCAGCTTTACTAGCGGGAGTGGAGATACGCAGTATTTT. Its translation: CASSFTSGSGDTQYF. Full variable domain (missing parts from reference TRBV7-2 and TRBJ2-3): GAGVSQSPSNKVTEKGKDVELRCDPISGHTALYWYRQSLGQGLEFLIYFQGNSAPDKSGLPSDRFSAERTGGSVSTLTIQRTQQEDSAVYLCASSFTSGSGDTQYFGPGTRLTVL.

CDR3 sequence reads: CASSLRVSGRLDTQYF. In nucleotides, the CDR3 is TGTGCCAGCAGCTTGCGGGTTAGCGGGAGGTTGGATACGCAGTATTTT. The chain links TRBV5-4 to TRBJ2-3; TRBD2 aligns across 10 bases. V dropped 1 base and J dropped 6; count of bases not matched to a gene: 8. Germline lookup yields CDR1 SGHNT and CDR2 YYREEE (reference sequence). The CDR3 sequence is 16 residues long.

This clone was counted a single time. The chain carries TRBV2 and TRBJ2-5, with 8 bases that match TRBD1. The CDR3 totals 14 residues. CDR1 SNHLY and CDR2 FYNNEI come from the germline V gene. In DNA form, the CDR3 reads TGTGTTACCTCGGGACAGGCTCTTCGAGAGACCCAGTACTTC. Its translation is CVTSGQALRETQYF.

A word on this clone: Other DNA sequences within the sample encode an identical CDR3. The CDR3 nucleotides read TGCGCCAGCAGCTTGGCGGGCAGAGAGACCCAGTACTTC. It encodes CASSLAGRETQYF. The chain couples TRBV5-1 to TRBJ2-5; no firm D call. Germline V gene sequence: CDR1 SGHRS, CDR2 YFSETQ. CDR3 length equals 13 residues. V lost 0 bases, J lost 4 bases, and 7 bases lay in between.

The chain is built from TRBV5-1 and TRBJ1-1; possible D gene TRBD1, 5 bases. The CDR3 is 14 residues long. Germline V gene data show CDR1 as SGHRS and CDR2 as YFSETQ. Trimming left V 4 bases short and J 1 base short, with 11 bases between. DNA of the CDR3: TGCGCCAGCAGCCCTGAACAGGCGAACACTGAAGCTTTCTTT. This translates into CASSPEQANTEAFF. The entire variable domain, with the rest obtained from reference TRBV5-1 and TRBJ1-1, is as follows: KAGVTQTPRYLIKTRGQQVTLSCSPISGHRSVSWYQQTPGQGLQFLFEYFSETQRNKGNFPGRFSGRQFSNSRSEMNVSTLELGDSALYLCASSPEQANTEAFFGQGTRLTVV.

This sequence joins TRBV7-9 and TRBJ1-2; D is uncertain. V lost 6 bases and J 2 bases, leaving 22 bases between the germline ends. Germline V gives CDR1 SEHNR, CDR2 FQNEAQ (reference sequence). This CDR3 spans 17 amino acids. The CDR3 is CASSLSYPLAENYGYTF. The CDR3 nucleotides are TGTGCCAGCAGTCTTAGTTATCCGCTGGCAGAAAACTATGGCTACACCTTC.

The chain joins TRBV7-9 to TRBJ1-2, with D tentatively TRBD1 (6 bases). The V gene's germline CDR1 is SEHNR and CDR2 FQNEAQ (reference sequence). The germline V and J ends were trimmed by 5 bases and 3 bases, with 19 bases remaining between them. The CDR3 covers 16 residues. The CDR3 is CASSPPGAPAYYGYTF. CDR3 bases: TGTGCCAGCAGCCCCCCGGGGGCCCCCGCCTACTATGGCTACACCTTC.

V gene TRBV18 combines with J gene TRBJ1-2, with D possibly TRBD1 on 5 matching bases. Germline V gene sequence: CDR1 KGHSH, CDR2 LQKENI. V dropped 3 bases and J dropped 6 bases, with 17 bases sitting between them. CDR3 length: 15 amino acids. The DNA for the CDR3 is TGTGCCAGCTCACCGCTACCGGGACTGCAAAATGGCTACACCTTC. It specifies CASSPLPGLQNGYTF.

This clone has only one observation. The chain employs TRBV5-1 and TRBJ2-3; D is ambiguous. Germline lookup yields CDR1 SGHRS and CDR2 YFSETQ. The V gene lost 1 base and the J gene lost 0 bases, with 6 bases spanning the gap. The CDR3 length is 14 residues. The CDR3 here is CASSLLGSTDTQYF. The CDR3 nucleotides are TGCGCCAGCAGCTTGCTGGGGAGCACAGATACGCAGTATTTT.

This clone appeared a few times. V gene TRBV5-1 combines with J gene TRBJ1-6; D call uncertain. This CDR3 region has 14 residues. The germline gives CDR1 SGHRS, CDR2 YFSETQ. V was pared by 0 bases and J by 7 bases, with 8 bases between. DNA of the CDR3: TGCGCCAGCAGCTTGGTCATGGGGAATTCACCCCTCCACTTT. Translating it yields CASSLVMGNSPLHF. The variable domain in full, with the rest retrieved from reference TRBV5-1 and TRBJ1-6, is KAGVTQTPRYLIKTRGQQVTLSCSPISGHRSVSWYQQTPGQGLQFLFEYFSETQRNKGNFPGRFSGRQFSNSRSEMNVSTLELGDSALYLCASSLVMGNSPLHFGNGTRLTVT.

This clone appeared once. CDR3 bases: TGTGCCAGCAGCTTAGACCCTAGCTCCATGATCGGGCCTTATGGCTACACCTTC. This encodes CASSLDPSSMIGPYGYTF. The rearrangement uses TRBV7-2 and TRBJ1-2, with D unclear. The germline gives CDR1 SGHTA, CDR2 FQGNSA. The CDR3 totals 18 residues. V shed 1 base and J shed 5 bases, with 23 bases lying between them.

The CDR3 region is CATNPPGPNYGYTF. CDR3 sequence (DNA): TGTGCCACCAACCCCCCCGGCCCAAACTATGGCTACACCTTC. The rearrangement links TRBV28 to TRBJ1-2; D call uncertain. The V and J ends lost 10 bases and 2 bases respectively, with 17 bases between them. CDR1 and CDR2 (germline): MDHEN, SYDVKM. This CDR3 has 14 amino acids.

The V and J genes are TRBV27 and TRBJ1-2; 9 nucleotides align to TRBD1. The CDR3 is 14 amino acids. Germline V gene sequence: CDR1 MNHEY, CDR2 SMNVEV (reference sequence). V lost 4 bases and J lost 2; bases outside the gene matches: 2. The CDR3 region has the DNA TGTGCCAGCAGTTCCGACAGGGGGAACTATGGCTACACCTTC. This encodes CASSSDRGNYGYTF.

The chain employs TRBV29-1 and TRBJ2-1; 7 bases line up with TRBD1. The CDR3 runs 12 residues. From germline, CDR1 is SQVTM and CDR2 ANQGSEA. V lost 7 bases and J lost 10; bases outside the gene matches: 10. The CDR3 coding sequence is TGCAGCGGGAGAGGGGGCGCAGCCGAGCAGTTCTTC. Translating gives CSGRGGAAEQFF.